The next 18 T cell receptor beta chains were all read from a single sample in a study of shared clonotypes between healthy human individuals. The data were produced by immunoSEQ multiplex PCR, yet TCRdb's version contains in-frame clones alone and is incomplete. This sample has approximately 530,000 clones, with roughly 95% found just once. Source material: naive CD4+ T cells sorted from blood. The sample's subset: CD45RA+ positively selected. Every receptor here comes from a woman aged 25-40 years in good health.

CDR3 in amino acids: CASVIIGGGGYTF. As DNA, the CDR3 is TGTGCCAGCGTAATAATAGGGGGCGGTGGCTACACCTTC. V and J are TRBV6-1 and TRBJ1-2; 7 nucleotides agree with TRBD1. The CDR3 length is 13 residues. Germline CDR1 MNHNS, CDR2 SASEGT. J lost 7 bases, V lost 8 bases, and 10 bases had no gene match.

V usage is TRBV18 and J usage is TRBJ2-5, with D possibly being TRBD2 (5 bases). Germline V gives CDR1 KGHSH, CDR2 LQKENI. The ends were cut back, 2 bases at V and 3 bases at J, with 10 bases in the middle. This CDR3 spans 14 amino acids. CDR3 protein: CASSPGSRKETQYF. The CDR3 DNA reads TGTGCCAGCTCACCAGGGAGTAGAAAAGAGACCCAGTACTTC.

The chain links TRBV7-9 to TRBJ2-7; tentative D call: TRBD1 (5 bases). Germline V gives CDR1 SEHNR, CDR2 FQNEAQ (reference sequence). The CDR3 consists of 15 residues. Between the trimmed V and J ends, which lost 1 base and 1 base, there was a span of 11 bases. CDR3 in amino acids: CASSLGAGKSYEQYF. The CDR3 bases are TGTGCCAGCAGCTTAGGGGCAGGGAAGTCCTACGAGCAGTACTTC.

The chain links TRBV11-3 to TRBJ2-1; maybe TRBD2 (6 bases). Trimming left V 4 bases short and J 2 bases short, with 9 bases between. Germline V CDR1 and CDR2: SGHNT, YENEEA. The CDR3 contains 14 residues. The CDR3 DNA reads as TGTGCCAGCAGCTCCACGGGGGCCTACAATGAGCAGTTCTTC. Protein: CASSSTGAYNEQFF.

V usage is TRBV6-5 and J usage is TRBJ2-7; 10 nucleotides match TRBD2. Germline V CDR1 and CDR2: MNHEY, SVGAGI. The CDR3 is made up of 16 amino acids. V trimming: 4 bases; J trimming: 3 bases; junction bases outside the gene matches: 9. This CDR3 is CASSSAGTSAIYEQYF. The CDR3 nucleotides are TGTGCCAGCAGTTCCGCCGGGACTAGCGCTATCTACGAGCAGTACTTC.

The DNA for the CDR3 is TGTGCCAGCAGCTTCTCGGGTGAAAAACTGTTTTTT. It codes for CASSFSGEKLFF. The rearrangement uses TRBV7-9 and TRBJ1-4; D remains ambiguous. The V and J ends lost 3 bases and 7 bases respectively, with 6 bases between them. The germline V gene has CDR1 SEHNR and CDR2 FQNEAQ (reference sequence). CDR3 size: 12 residues.

This clone was seen just once. This chain connects TRBV5-5 to TRBJ2-5; D gene unclear. In germline, CDR1 is SGHKS, CDR2 YYEKEE (reference sequence). Deletions cut 1 base from V and 4 bases from J, with 11 bases between. The length of the CDR3 is 14 residues. This CDR3 is CASSLSSRSETQYF. In nucleotides, the CDR3 is TGTGCCAGCAGCTTGTCTTCCCGGTCAGAGACCCAGTACTTC.

The V and J genes are TRBV27 and TRBJ1-2, with D possibly matching TRBD1 (5 bases). The CDR3 spans 18 residues. V was shortened by 3 bases and J by 7 bases, with 27 bases between the two germline ends. Germline V gene lookup returns CDR1 MNHEY and CDR2 SMNVEV (reference sequence). CDR3 DNA sequence: TGTGCCAGCAGTTTCGGCTGGGGGGGGAGGCTGGGTGACCTTGGCTACACCTTC. This encodes CASSFGWGGRLGDLGYTF.

About this clone itself: The sample carries other DNA sequences with the same CDR3. The CDR3 here is CASRETGEHGYTF. The CDR3 DNA sequence: TGTGCCAGCAGGGAAACAGGGGAGCATGGCTACACCTTC. The J gene is TRBJ1-2, the V gene TRBV28, with 7 positions matching TRBD1. The germline gives CDR1 MDHEN, CDR2 SYDVKM. With 6 bases clipped from V and 6 bases from J, the junction kept 7 bases outside the gene matches. This CDR3 has 13 amino acids.

The J gene is TRBJ2-7, the V gene TRBV10-3; D might be TRBD1 (5 bases). This CDR3 region has 14 residues. Trimming removed 2 bases at V and 4 bases at J, with 12 bases between. The V gene's germline CDR1 is ENHRY and CDR2 SYGVKD. The CDR3 region is CAISETGGIYEQYF. CDR3 DNA sequence: TGTGCCATCAGTGAGACAGGTGGAATTTACGAGCAGTACTTC.

V gene TRBV5-4 combines with J gene TRBJ1-4; no clear D gene. The V and J ends lost 5 bases and 7 bases respectively, with 15 bases between them. There are 14 residues in the CDR3. The germline V gene has CDR1 SGHNT and CDR2 YYREEE (reference sequence). The DNA of the CDR3 is TGTGCCAGCAGACTGACTCTGGATGGTGAAAAACTGTTTTTT. Translation: CASRLTLDGEKLFF.

The chain employs TRBV5-1 and TRBJ2-1; weak D call: TRBD1 (5 bases). The CDR3 contains 13 residues. Trimming took 3 bases from V and 5 from J, leaving 9 bases between them. Germline loops: CDR1 SGHRS, CDR2 YFSETQ. The CDR3 DNA reads as TGCGCCAGCAGCTGGATGACAGACAATGAGCAGTTCTTC. Encoded protein: CASSWMTDNEQFF.

The J gene is TRBJ2-2, the V gene TRBV6-6, with unresolved D. V lost 2 bases, J lost 6 bases, and 16 bases lay in between. Germline V gene sequence: CDR1 MNHNY, CDR2 SVGAGI (reference sequence). CDR3 length: 16 amino acids. For the CDR3, the DNA is TGTGCCAGCAGTTACGCGTTTGGGTTCGGGCCCGGGGAGCTGTTTTTT. Amino acid sequence: CASSYAFGFGPGELFF.

The V gene is TRBV4-1, the J gene TRBJ2-7, with D unclear. V gave up 1 base and J gave up 5 bases, with 15 bases separating them. This CDR3 contains 15 residues. Germline assignment: CDR1 MGHRA and CDR2 YSYEKL. The chain's CDR3 is CASSQVLGTPDEQYF. Here the CDR3 DNA reads TGCGCCAGCAGCCAAGTCCTCGGCACCCCGGACGAGCAGTACTTC.

V gene TRBV7-9 combines with J gene TRBJ2-2; 10 bases map to TRBD2. The V and J ends lost 3 bases and 4 bases, in that order; junction bases with no gene match: 5. Germline CDR1 SEHNR, CDR2 FQNEAQ (reference sequence). The CDR3 contains 16 residues. The CDR3 here is CASSLGSGRFTGELFF. The DNA for the CDR3 is TGTGCCAGCAGCTTGGGTAGCGGGAGGTTCACCGGGGAGCTGTTTTTT. Filled out from reference TRBV7-9 and TRBJ2-2, the complete variable domain reads DTGVSQNPRHKITKRGQNVTFRCDPISEHNRLYWYRQTLGQGPEFLTYFQNEAQLEKSRLLSDRFSAERPKGSFSTLEIQRTEQGDSAMYLCASSLGSGRFTGELFFGEGSRLTVL.

The rearrangement uses TRBV7-2 and TRBJ2-5, with 14 bases identical to TRBD2. Germline trimming cut 6 bases from V and 1 base from J; bases unmatched to any gene: 4. Germline CDR1 SGHTA, CDR2 FQGNSA. The CDR3 spans 16 residues. The CDR3 DNA is TGTGCCAGCAGTTCTGGACTAGCGGGAGGCCAAGAGACCCAGTACTTC. Translated: CASSSGLAGGQETQYF.

V is TRBV27 and J is TRBJ2-7; 9 bases are shared with TRBD2. V trimming: 5 bases; J trimming: 13 bases; junction bases outside the gene matches: 21. The germline CDR1 and CDR2 sequences are MNHEY and SMNVEV (reference sequence). The CDR3 contains 16 residues. Here the CDR3 reads CASSPRSSGSSYEYYF. The CDR3 DNA reads as TGTGCCAGCAGTCCCCGGAGTAGCGGGAGCTCCTACGAGTATTACTTC.

This clone appeared a single time. The chain combines TRBV18 with TRBJ1-1; the match to TRBD1 covers 10 bases. J was trimmed by 5 bases and V by 6 bases; bases with no gene match: 9. The CDR3 sequence is 15 residues long. Germline assignment: CDR1 KGHSH and CDR2 LQKENI. The CDR3 coding sequence is TGTGCCAGCTCCGGACAGGGGGGTTGGGGTACTGAAGCTTTCTTT. Its protein product is CASSGQGGWGTEAFF.